What follows are 29 T cell receptor beta chains derived from one specimen sequenced in a study of blood T cell repertoires in COVID-19. Sequencing was performed with immunoSEQ multiplex PCR; in TCRdb, only in-frame clones are kept and a portion is missing. The top ten clones hold less than 2% of a sample with under 250,000 clones, 80% to 85% of them seen once. The material sequenced was peripheral blood. The origin of the receptors is a woman in her thirties or forties who had recovered from COVID-19.

About this clone: An end of the junction differs from the germline gene, which may be a read error. The V call is TRBV24-1, the J call TRBJ2-3, with 10 nucleotides matching TRBD2. The CDR3 totals 15 residues. Germline CDR1 KGHDR, CDR2 SFDVKD. The CDR3 spells CATSGTSGATDTQYF. CDR3 in DNA: TGTGCCACGAGTGGCACTAGCGGGGCAACAGATACGCAGTATTTT.

V and J are TRBV28 and TRBJ1-1, with 9 bases lining up with TRBD1. CDR3 length: 15 amino acids. Germline V gives CDR1 MDHEN, CDR2 SYDVKM. V gave up 3 bases and J gave up 4 bases; unmatched junction bases: 6. In nucleotides, the CDR3 is TGTGCCAGCAGTTTTAGGGACAGGGTCGTCACTGAAGCTTTCTTT. It encodes CASSFRDRVVTEAFF.

The rearrangement links TRBV28 to TRBJ1-3; D possibly corresponds to TRBD1 (5 bases). From germline, CDR1 is MDHEN and CDR2 SYDVKM. The CDR3 sequence is 15 residues long. The V gene lost 2 bases and the J gene lost 3 bases, with 11 bases spanning the gap. The CDR3 bases are TGTGCCAGCAGTTTAAATGCGGGGGTTGGAAACACCATATATTTT. Encoded protein: CASSLNAGVGNTIYF.

The chain combines TRBV15 with TRBJ1-4; D gene unclear. V lost 0 bases to trimming and J lost 5 bases, with 22 bases between them. Germline V gene sequence: CDR1 LNHNV, CDR2 YYDKDF (reference sequence). The CDR3 runs 19 residues. In DNA, the CDR3 is TGTGCCACCAGCAGAGATTTCCAATATCCTGGGCGGGAGAATGAAAAACTGTTTTTT. Protein product: CATSRDFQYPGRENEKLFF.

This chain joins TRBV4-1 and TRBJ2-1, with D maybe TRBD1 (5 bases). Trimming took 2 bases from V and 0 from J, leaving 8 bases between them. Germline CDR1 and CDR2: MGHRA and YSYEKL. The CDR3 is made up of 15 amino acids. CDR3 in DNA: TGCGCCAGCAGCCAATACAGGAGCTCCTACAATGAGCAGTTCTTC. It encodes CASSQYRSSYNEQFF.

The V gene is TRBV7-2, the J gene TRBJ1-5; D is possibly TRBD1 (5 bases). Trimming removed 5 bases at V and 1 base at J, with 21 bases between. The CDR3 is 18 amino acids. The germline gives CDR1 SGHTA, CDR2 FQGNSA. The CDR3 loop is CASSPGVGGFISNQPQHF. In nucleotides, the CDR3 is TGTGCCAGCAGCCCTGGGGTGGGGGGGTTTATAAGCAATCAGCCCCAGCATTTT.

The chain joins TRBV3-1 (or the pseudogene TRBV3-2) to TRBJ1-2; the D is unclear. Trimming cost V 5 bases and J 5 bases, with 15 bases left between them. The CDR3 is 14 residues long. The germline CDR1 and CDR2 sequences are LGHDT and YNNKEL (reference sequence). The CDR3 reads CASSTPAATYGYTF. The DNA of the CDR3 is TGTGCCAGCAGCACCCCCGCGGCTACTTATGGCTACACCTTC.

This clone has only a few counts. The V and J genes are TRBV19 and TRBJ1-6, with TRBD1 as a possible D gene (6 bases). The CDR3 is made up of 16 amino acids. The V and J ends lost 4 bases and 7 bases respectively, with 17 bases between them. Germline loops: CDR1 LNHDA, CDR2 SQIVND (reference sequence). CDR3 in DNA: TGTGCCAGTAGTACGACCGTCGACAGGAGGAATTCACCCCTCCACTTT. Encoded protein: CASSTTVDRRNSPLHF. Using reference TRBV19 and TRBJ1-6 for the parts outside the CDR3, the full variable domain is DGGITQSPKYLFRKEGQNVTLSCEQNLNHDAMYWYRQDPGQGLRLIYYSQIVNDFQKGDIAEGYSVSREKKESFPLTVTSAQKNPTAFYLCASSTTVDRRNSPLHFGNGTRLTVT.

CDR3 region: CASSTQTGGQRLDYGYTF. The CDR3 region has the DNA TGCGCCAGCAGCACCCAAACAGGGGGCCAGCGGTTGGACTATGGCTACACCTTC. This chain uses TRBV5-1 with TRBJ1-2, with TRBD1 matching over 9 bases. Germline V gene lookup returns CDR1 SGHRS and CDR2 YFSETQ. The CDR3 is 18 amino acids. V gave up 4 bases and J gave up 3 bases; unmatched junction bases: 16.

V gene TRBV7-9 combines with J gene TRBJ1-4, with D perhaps TRBD1 (5 bases). Germline V gene lookup returns CDR1 SEHNR and CDR2 FQNEAQ (reference sequence). Trimming removed 6 bases at V and 0 bases at J, with 23 bases between. This CDR3 comprises 19 residues. Here the CDR3 reads CASSISGRAGIATNEKLFF. The CDR3 nucleotides read TGTGCCAGCAGTATCTCGGGCAGGGCGGGGATTGCAACTAATGAAAAACTGTTTTTT.

The V and J genes are TRBV2 and TRBJ2-3; the D gene is possibly TRBD2 (6 bases). CDR1 and CDR2 (germline): SNHLY, FYNNEI. V was shortened by 4 bases and J by 5 bases, with 13 bases between the two germline ends. The CDR3 consists of 14 residues. The CDR3 spells CASSVNSGGDTQYF. The CDR3 bases are TGTGCCAGCAGTGTAAATAGCGGTGGAGATACGCAGTATTTT.

The chain couples TRBV28 to TRBJ1-1; weak D call: TRBD1 (5 bases). Germline V gene data show CDR1 as MDHEN and CDR2 as SYDVKM. This CDR3 region has 14 residues. The ends were cut back, 6 bases at V and 2 bases at J, with 13 bases in the middle. The CDR3 region has the DNA TGTGCCAGCAGCCTTATGGGGGGTAACACTGAAGCTTTCTTT. Translation: CASSLMGGNTEAFF.

The rearrangement joins TRBV2 to TRBJ1-2, with a weak D call TRBD1 (5 bases). This CDR3 is 12 amino acids long. The V and J ends lost 9 bases and 8 bases respectively, with 16 bases between them. The germline V gene encodes CDR1 SNHLY and CDR2 FYNNEI. Written as DNA, the CDR3 is TGTGCCAGTCCGGGGGGGATGCGCGGCTACACCTTC. The encoded protein is CASPGGMRGYTF.

This chain uses TRBV7-9 with TRBJ2-2; D call uncertain. This CDR3 comprises 17 residues. V shed 1 base and J shed 2 bases, with 14 bases lying between them. CDR1 is SEHNR, CDR2 FQNEAQ, per germline (reference sequence). The CDR3 loop reads CASSLDIHLENTGELFF. As DNA, the CDR3 is TGTGCCAGCAGCTTAGACATCCATCTTGAAAACACCGGGGAGCTGTTTTTT.

The chain is built from TRBV20-1 and TRBJ2-1; tentative D call: TRBD2 (5 bases). With 3 bases removed from V and 2 bases from J, the gap between germline ends came to 8 bases. Germline-derived CDR1 and CDR2 are DFQATT and SNEGSKA (reference sequence). The CDR3 is 13 residues long. The CDR3 sequence: CSASRGPYNEQFF. CDR3 sequence (DNA): TGCAGTGCTAGTCGAGGGCCCTACAATGAGCAGTTCTTC.

The chain is built from TRBV2 and TRBJ2-5; D is ambiguous. Per germline, CDR1 SNHLY and CDR2 FYNNEI. The V end was cut by 8 bases, the J end by 3 bases, with 10 bases between. The CDR3 length is 12 residues. For the CDR3, the DNA is TGTGCCAGCCGTCTCGAGGAAGAGACCCAGTACTTC. Translation: CASRLEEETQYF.

This chain uses TRBV28 with TRBJ1-2, with D unresolved. The CDR3 extends over 13 amino acids. The V and J ends lost 5 bases and 8 bases respectively, with 15 bases between them. Per germline, CDR1 MDHEN and CDR2 SYDVKM. The CDR3 loop is CASSHSGYRGYTF. For the CDR3, the DNA is TGTGCCAGCAGTCACTCCGGGTATAGGGGCTACACCTTC.

The DNA for the CDR3 is TGTGCCAGCAGTTTAGGAACAGGTCACTATGGCTACACCTTC. Translated, it gives CASSLGTGHYGYTF. The chain couples TRBV27 to TRBJ1-2; maybe TRBD1 (5 bases). The germline V gene has CDR1 MNHEY and CDR2 SMNVEV (reference sequence). V gave up 2 bases and J gave up 3 bases, with 10 bases separating them. The CDR3 runs to 14 residues.

V and J are TRBV29-1 and TRBJ1-4; TRBD1 matches at 7 bases. This CDR3 spans 16 amino acids. The ends lost 1 base at V and 7 bases at J; junction bases unmatched: 12. Germline lookup yields CDR1 SQVTM and CDR2 ANQGSEA. In DNA, the CDR3 is TGCAGCGTTGAAGGAGCCACCGGGACAGACTCTGAAAAACTGTTTTTT. Amino acid sequence: CSVEGATGTDSEKLFF.

The chain combines TRBV11-3 with TRBJ1-6; 7 bases are shared with TRBD1. After removal of 5 bases from V and 10 bases from J, the junction contained 8 bases not matched to a gene. The germline V gene encodes CDR1 SGHNT and CDR2 YENEEA. The CDR3 loop spans 14 amino acids. As DNA, the CDR3 is TGTGCCAGCAGCCCAGACAGGGTAGGATCACCCCTCCACTTT. Protein product: CASSPDRVGSPLHF.

In this sample, this clone turned up a few times. The chain has TRBV5-6 and TRBJ2-5; possibly TRBD1 for D (5 bases). Germline V gene data show CDR1 as SGHDT and CDR2 as YYEEEE. Trimming cost V 4 bases and J 9 bases, with 10 bases left between them. There are 11 residues in the CDR3. The CDR3 reads CASSRLGAQYF. CDR3 nucleotide sequence: TGTGCCAGCAGCCGCTTAGGGGCCCAGTACTTC. Together with reference TRBV5-6 and TRBJ2-5, the CDR3 gives the full variable domain: DAGVTQSPTHLIKTRGQQVTLRCSPKSGHDTVSWYQQALGQGPQFIFQYYEEEERQRGNFPDRFSGHQFPNYSSELNVNALLLGDSALYLCASSRLGAQYFGPGTRLLVL.

J is TRBJ1-4 and V is TRBV28; tentatively, D is TRBD1 (5 bases). Germline CDR1 MDHEN, CDR2 SYDVKM. The CDR3 consists of 16 residues. Trimming stripped 1 base from V and 7 bases from J, with 16 bases between. CDR3 sequence reads: CASSLSGDGGGEKLFF. The DNA for the CDR3 is TGTGCCAGCAGTTTATCCGGGGATGGGGGGGGTGAAAAACTGTTTTTT.

This chain links TRBV5-1 with TRBJ1-1, with 7 bases lining up with TRBD1. CDR1 and CDR2 (germline): SGHRS, YFSETQ. This CDR3 has 15 amino acids. V lost 0 bases and J lost 5; bases outside the gene matches: 7. The CDR3 coding sequence is TGCGCCAGCAGCTTGGACGACAGGGTCGGGACTGAAGCTTTCTTT. It translates to CASSLDDRVGTEAFF.

The chain uses TRBV28 and TRBJ1-4; D ambiguous. V dropped 10 bases and J dropped 1 base, with 19 bases sitting between them. Germline lookup yields CDR1 MDHEN and CDR2 SYDVKM. CDR3 size: 16 residues. CDR3 residues: CATAYRRGQTNEKLFF. The CDR3 DNA sequence: TGTGCCACAGCCTATCGCCGGGGTCAAACTAATGAAAAACTGTTTTTT.

This clone was picked up a small number of times. The CDR3 coding sequence is TGTGCCAGCAGCTTAGGGCTAGCGGTTGAGACCCAGTACTTC. Protein sequence: CASSLGLAVETQYF. The chain uses TRBV13 and TRBJ2-5; 7 bases line up with TRBD2. In germline, CDR1 is PRHDT, CDR2 FYEKMQ (reference sequence). J was trimmed by 5 bases and V by 0 bases; bases with no gene match: 3. CDR3 length equals 14 residues.

This rearrangement joins TRBV30 to TRBJ2-7; TRBD2 is a possible D gene (6 bases). The germline V and J ends were trimmed by 2 bases and 0 bases, with 14 bases remaining between them. Germline assignment: CDR1 GTSNPN and CDR2 SVGIG (reference sequence). This CDR3 has 15 residues. The CDR3 loop reads CAWSSPGLVSYEQYF. CDR3 sequence (DNA): TGTGCCTGGAGTTCACCGGGACTCGTCTCCTACGAGCAGTACTTC.

The V and J genes are TRBV15 and TRBJ2-6, with 7 bases identical to TRBD1. CDR1 LNHNV and CDR2 YYDKDF come from the germline V gene (reference sequence). The CDR3 runs to 16 residues. Losses at the gene ends were 5 bases for V and 0 bases for J; bases not matched to a gene: 4. The CDR3 protein is CATSSNRGSGANVLTF. CDR3 bases: TGTGCCACCAGCTCCAACAGGGGCTCTGGGGCCAACGTCCTGACTTTC.

The genes are TRBV7-9 and TRBJ1-3, with TRBD1 as a possible D gene (6 bases). Germline assignment: CDR1 SEHNR and CDR2 FQNEAQ (reference sequence). The CDR3 covers 18 residues. Deletions cut 6 bases from V and 4 bases from J, with 25 bases between. The CDR3 reads CASRVPDPSDRNGNTIYF. The CDR3 DNA reads as TGTGCCAGCAGAGTCCCCGACCCCTCGGACAGAAACGGAAACACCATATATTTT.

The rearrangement joins TRBV27 to TRBJ2-7, with D possibly being TRBD2 (6 bases). Between the trimmed V and J ends, which lost 11 bases and 5 bases, there was a span of 13 bases. CDR1 MNHEY and CDR2 SMNVEV come from the germline V gene (reference sequence). The CDR3 has 11 residues. The CDR3 coding sequence is TGTGCCGCCGGGGAGGCCCACGAGCAGTACTTC. Translation: CAAGEAHEQYF.